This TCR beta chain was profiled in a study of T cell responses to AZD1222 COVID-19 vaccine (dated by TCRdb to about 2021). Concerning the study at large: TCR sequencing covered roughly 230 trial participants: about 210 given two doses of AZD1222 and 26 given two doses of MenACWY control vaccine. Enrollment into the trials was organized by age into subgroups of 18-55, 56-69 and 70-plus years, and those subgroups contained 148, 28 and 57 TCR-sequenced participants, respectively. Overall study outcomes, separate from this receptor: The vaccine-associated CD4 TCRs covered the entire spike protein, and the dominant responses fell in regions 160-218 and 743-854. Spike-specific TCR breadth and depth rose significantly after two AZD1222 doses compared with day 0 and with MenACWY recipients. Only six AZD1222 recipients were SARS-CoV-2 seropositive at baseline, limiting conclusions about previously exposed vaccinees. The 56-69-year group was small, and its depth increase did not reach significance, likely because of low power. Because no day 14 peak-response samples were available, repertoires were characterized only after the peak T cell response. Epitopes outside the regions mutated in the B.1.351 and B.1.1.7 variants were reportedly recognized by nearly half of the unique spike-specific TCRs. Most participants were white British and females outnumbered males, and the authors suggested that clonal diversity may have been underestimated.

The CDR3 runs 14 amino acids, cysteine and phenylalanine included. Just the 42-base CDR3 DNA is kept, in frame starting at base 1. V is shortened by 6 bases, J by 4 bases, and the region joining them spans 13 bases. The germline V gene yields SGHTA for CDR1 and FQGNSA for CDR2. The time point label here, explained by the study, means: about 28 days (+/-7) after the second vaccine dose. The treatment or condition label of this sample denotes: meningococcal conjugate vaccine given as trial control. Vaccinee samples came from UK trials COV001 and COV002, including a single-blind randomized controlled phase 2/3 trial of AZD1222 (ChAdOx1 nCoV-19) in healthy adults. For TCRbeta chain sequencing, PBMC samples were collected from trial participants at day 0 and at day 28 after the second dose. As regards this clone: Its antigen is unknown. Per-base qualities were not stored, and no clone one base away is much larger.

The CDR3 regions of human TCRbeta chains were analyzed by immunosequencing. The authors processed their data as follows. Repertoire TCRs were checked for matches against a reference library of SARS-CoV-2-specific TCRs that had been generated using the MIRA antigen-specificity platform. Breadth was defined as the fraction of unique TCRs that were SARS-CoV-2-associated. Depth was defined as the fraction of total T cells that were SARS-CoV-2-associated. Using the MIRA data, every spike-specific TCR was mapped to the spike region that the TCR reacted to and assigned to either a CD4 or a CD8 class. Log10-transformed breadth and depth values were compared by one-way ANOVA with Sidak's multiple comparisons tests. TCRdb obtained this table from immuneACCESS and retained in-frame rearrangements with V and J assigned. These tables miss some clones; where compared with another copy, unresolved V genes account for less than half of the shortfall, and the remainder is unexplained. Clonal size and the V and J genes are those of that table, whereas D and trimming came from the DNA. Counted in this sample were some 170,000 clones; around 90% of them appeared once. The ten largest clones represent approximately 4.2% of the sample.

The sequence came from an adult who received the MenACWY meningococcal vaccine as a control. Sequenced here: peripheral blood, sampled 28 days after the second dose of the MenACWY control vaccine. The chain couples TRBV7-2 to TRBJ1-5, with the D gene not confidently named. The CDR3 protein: CASSFLSENQPQHF. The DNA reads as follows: TGTGCCAGCAGTTTTCTTTCCGAGAATCAGCCCCAGCATTTT. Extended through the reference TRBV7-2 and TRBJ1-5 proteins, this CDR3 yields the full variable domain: GAGVSQSPSNKVTEKGKDVELRCDPISGHTALYWYRQSLGQGLEFLIYFQGNSAPDKSGLPSDRFSAERTGGSVSTLTIQRTQQEDSAVYLCASSFLSENQPQHFGDGTRLSIL.